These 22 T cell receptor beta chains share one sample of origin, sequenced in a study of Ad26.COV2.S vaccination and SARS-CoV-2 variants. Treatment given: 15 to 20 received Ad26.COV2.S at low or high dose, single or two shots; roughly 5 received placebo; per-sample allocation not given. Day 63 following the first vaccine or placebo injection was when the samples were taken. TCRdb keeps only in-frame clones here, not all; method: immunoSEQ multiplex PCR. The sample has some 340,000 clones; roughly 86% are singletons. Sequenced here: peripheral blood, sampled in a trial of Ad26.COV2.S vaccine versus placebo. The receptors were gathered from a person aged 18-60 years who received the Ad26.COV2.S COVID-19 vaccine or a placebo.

The CDR3 DNA follows: TGTGCCAGCAGTGAAAACAGCTTTACAACTAATGAAAAACTGTTTTTT. It encodes CASSENSFTTNEKLFF. The V and J genes are TRBV6-1 and TRBJ1-4, with D unresolved. Germline loops: CDR1 MNHNS, CDR2 SASEGT. V was cut by 2 bases and J by 0 bases, with 10 bases left in between. There are 16 residues in the CDR3.

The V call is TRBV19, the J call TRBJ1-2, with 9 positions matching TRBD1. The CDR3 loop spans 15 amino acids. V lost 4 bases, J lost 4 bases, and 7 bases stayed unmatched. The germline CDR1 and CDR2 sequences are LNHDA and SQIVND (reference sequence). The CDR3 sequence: CASSKKGQGTYGYTF. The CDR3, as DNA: TGTGCCAGTAGTAAGAAGGGACAGGGAACCTATGGCTACACCTTC.

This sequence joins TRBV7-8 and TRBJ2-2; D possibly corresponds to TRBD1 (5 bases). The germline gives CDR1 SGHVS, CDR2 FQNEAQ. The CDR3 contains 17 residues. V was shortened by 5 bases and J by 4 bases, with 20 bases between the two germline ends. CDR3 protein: CASSRLGRVYGTGELFF. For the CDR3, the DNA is TGTGCCAGCAGCCGCCTAGGCAGGGTGTATGGCACCGGGGAGCTGTTTTTT.

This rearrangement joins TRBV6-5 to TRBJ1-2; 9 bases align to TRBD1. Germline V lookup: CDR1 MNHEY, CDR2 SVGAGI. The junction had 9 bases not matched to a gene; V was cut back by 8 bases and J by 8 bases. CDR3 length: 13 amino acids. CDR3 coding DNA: TGTGCCAGCGAAGGCCGGGACAGGGAAGGCTACACCTTC. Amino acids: CASEGRDREGYTF.

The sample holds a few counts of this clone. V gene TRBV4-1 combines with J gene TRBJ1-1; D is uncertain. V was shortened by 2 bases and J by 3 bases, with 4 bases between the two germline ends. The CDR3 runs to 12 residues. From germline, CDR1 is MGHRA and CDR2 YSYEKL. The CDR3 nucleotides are TGCGCCAGCAGCCAACCATACACTGAAGCTTTCTTT. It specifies CASSQPYTEAFF.

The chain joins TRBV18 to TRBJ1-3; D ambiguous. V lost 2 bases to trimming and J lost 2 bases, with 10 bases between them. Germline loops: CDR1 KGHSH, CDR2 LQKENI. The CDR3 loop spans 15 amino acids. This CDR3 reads CASSPGPAPGNTIYF. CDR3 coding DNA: TGTGCCAGCTCACCAGGACCCGCCCCTGGAAACACCATATATTTT.

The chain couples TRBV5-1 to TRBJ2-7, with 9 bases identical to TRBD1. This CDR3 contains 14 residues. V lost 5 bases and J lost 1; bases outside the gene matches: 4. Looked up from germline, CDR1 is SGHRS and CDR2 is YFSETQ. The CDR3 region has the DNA TGCGCCAGCAGTGGGGGACAGGGTTCCTACGAGCAGTACTTC. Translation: CASSGGQGSYEQYF. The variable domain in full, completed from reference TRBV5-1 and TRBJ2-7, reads KAGVTQTPRYLIKTRGQQVTLSCSPISGHRSVSWYQQTPGQGLQFLFEYFSETQRNKGNFPGRFSGRQFSNSRSEMNVSTLELGDSALYLCASSGGQGSYEQYFGPGTRLTVT.

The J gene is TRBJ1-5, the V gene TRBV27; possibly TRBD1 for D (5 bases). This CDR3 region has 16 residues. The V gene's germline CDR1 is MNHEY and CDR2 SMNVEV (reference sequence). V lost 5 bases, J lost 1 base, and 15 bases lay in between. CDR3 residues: CASSPLGESSNQPQHF. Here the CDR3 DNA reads TGTGCCAGCAGTCCCCTGGGGGAATCGAGCAATCAGCCCCAGCATTTT.

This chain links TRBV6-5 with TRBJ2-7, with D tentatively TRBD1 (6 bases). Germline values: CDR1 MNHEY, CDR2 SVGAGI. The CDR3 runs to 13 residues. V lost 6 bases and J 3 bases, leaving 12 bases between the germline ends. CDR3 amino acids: CASRSGHIYEQYF. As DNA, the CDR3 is TGTGCCAGCAGGTCGGGACACATCTACGAGCAGTACTTC.

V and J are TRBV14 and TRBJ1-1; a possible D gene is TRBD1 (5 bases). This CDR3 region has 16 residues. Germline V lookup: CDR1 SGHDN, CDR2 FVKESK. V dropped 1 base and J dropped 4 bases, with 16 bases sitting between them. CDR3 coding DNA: TGTGCCAGCAGCCAAGGGGGGGTCAGGCTCGGCACTGAAGCTTTCTTT. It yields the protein CASSQGGVRLGTEAFF.

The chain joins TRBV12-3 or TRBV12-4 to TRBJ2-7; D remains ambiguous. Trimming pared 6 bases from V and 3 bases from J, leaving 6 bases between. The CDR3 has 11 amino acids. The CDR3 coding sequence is TGTGCCAGCAGCAACAACTACGAGCAGTACTTC. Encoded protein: CASSNNYEQYF.

CDR3 protein: CASSPRTGVMNTEAFF. CDR3 nucleotides: TGTGCCAGCAGCCCAAGGACAGGGGTCATGAACACTGAAGCTTTCTTT. The rearrangement links TRBV7-2 to TRBJ1-1; 9 nucleotides align to TRBD1. V lost 5 bases to trimming and J lost 0 bases; unmatched junction nucleotides: 7. The CDR3 covers 16 residues. Germline V gene sequence: CDR1 SGHTA, CDR2 FQGNSA.

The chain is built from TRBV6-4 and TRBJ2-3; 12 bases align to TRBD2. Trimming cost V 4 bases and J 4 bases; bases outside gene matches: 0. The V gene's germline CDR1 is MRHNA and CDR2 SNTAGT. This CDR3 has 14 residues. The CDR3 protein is CASSASGGADTQYF. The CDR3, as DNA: TGTGCCAGCAGTGCTAGCGGGGGGGCAGATACGCAGTATTTT.

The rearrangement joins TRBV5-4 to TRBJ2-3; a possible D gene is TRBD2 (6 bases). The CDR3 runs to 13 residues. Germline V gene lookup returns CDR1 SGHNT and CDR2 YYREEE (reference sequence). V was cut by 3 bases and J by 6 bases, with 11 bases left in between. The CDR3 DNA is TGTGCCAGCAGCTCGGAGGGGTGGGATACGCAGTATTTT. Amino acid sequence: CASSSEGWDTQYF.

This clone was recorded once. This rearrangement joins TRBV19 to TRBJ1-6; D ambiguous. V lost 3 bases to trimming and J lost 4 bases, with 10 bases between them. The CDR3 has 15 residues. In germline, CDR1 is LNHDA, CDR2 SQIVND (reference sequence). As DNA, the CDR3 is TGTGCCAGTAGTATGGCGCAGCTTTATAATTCACCCCTCCACTTT. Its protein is CASSMAQLYNSPLHF. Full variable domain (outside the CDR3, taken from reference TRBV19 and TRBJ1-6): DGGITQSPKYLFRKEGQNVTLSCEQNLNHDAMYWYRQDPGQGLRLIYYSQIVNDFQKGDIAEGYSVSREKKESFPLTVTSAQKNPTAFYLCASSMAQLYNSPLHFGNGTRLTVT.

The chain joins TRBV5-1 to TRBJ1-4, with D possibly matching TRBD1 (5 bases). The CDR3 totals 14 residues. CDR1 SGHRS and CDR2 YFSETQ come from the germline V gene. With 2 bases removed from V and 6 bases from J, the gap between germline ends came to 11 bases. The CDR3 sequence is CASSFQGFDEKLFF. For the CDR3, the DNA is TGCGCCAGCAGCTTCCAGGGATTCGATGAAAAACTGTTTTTT. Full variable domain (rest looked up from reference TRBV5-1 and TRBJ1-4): KAGVTQTPRYLIKTRGQQVTLSCSPISGHRSVSWYQQTPGQGLQFLFEYFSETQRNKGNFPGRFSGRQFSNSRSEMNVSTLELGDSALYLCASSFQGFDEKLFFGSGTQLSVL.

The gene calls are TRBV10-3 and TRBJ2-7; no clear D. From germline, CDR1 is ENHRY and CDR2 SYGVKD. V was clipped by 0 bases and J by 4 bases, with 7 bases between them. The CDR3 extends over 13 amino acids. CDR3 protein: CAISESLGYEQYF. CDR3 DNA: TGTGCCATCAGTGAGTCGCTAGGGTACGAGCAGTACTTC.

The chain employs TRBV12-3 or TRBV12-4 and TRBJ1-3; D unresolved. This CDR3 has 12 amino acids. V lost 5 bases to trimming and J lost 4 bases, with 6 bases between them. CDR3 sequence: CASSIQGNTIYF. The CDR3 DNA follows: TGTGCCAGCAGTATACAGGGAAACACCATATATTTT.

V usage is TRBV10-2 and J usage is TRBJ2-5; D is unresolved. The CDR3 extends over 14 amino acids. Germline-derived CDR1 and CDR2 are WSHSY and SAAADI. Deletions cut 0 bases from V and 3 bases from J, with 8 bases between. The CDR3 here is CASSESRLEETQYF. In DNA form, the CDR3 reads TGCGCCAGCAGTGAGTCTAGACTCGAAGAGACCCAGTACTTC.

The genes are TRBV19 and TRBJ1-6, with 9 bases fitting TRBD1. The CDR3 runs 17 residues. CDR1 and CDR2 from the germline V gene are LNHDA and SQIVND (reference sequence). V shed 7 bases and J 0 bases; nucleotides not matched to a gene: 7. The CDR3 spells CASKGGQGSSYNSPLHF. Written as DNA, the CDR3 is TGTGCCAGTAAAGGTGGACAGGGGAGCTCCTATAATTCACCCCTCCACTTT. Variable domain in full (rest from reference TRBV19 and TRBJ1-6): DGGITQSPKYLFRKEGQNVTLSCEQNLNHDAMYWYRQDPGQGLRLIYYSQIVNDFQKGDIAEGYSVSREKKESFPLTVTSAQKNPTAFYLCASKGGQGSSYNSPLHFGNGTRLTVT.

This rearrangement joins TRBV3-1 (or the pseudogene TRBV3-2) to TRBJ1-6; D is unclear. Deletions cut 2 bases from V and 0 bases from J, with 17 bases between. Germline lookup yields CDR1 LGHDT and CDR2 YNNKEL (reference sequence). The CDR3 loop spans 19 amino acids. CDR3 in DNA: TGTGCCAGCAGCCAAATTCGAGGTCATCCTAGCTCCTATAATTCACCCCTCCACTTT. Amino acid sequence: CASSQIRGHPSSYNSPLHF.

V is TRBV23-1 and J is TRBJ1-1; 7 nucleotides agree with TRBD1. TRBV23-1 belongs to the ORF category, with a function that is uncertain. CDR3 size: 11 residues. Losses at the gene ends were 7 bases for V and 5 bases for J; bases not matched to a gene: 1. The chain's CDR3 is CASTGGTEAFF. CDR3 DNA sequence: TGCGCCAGCACAGGGGGGACTGAAGCTTTCTTT.